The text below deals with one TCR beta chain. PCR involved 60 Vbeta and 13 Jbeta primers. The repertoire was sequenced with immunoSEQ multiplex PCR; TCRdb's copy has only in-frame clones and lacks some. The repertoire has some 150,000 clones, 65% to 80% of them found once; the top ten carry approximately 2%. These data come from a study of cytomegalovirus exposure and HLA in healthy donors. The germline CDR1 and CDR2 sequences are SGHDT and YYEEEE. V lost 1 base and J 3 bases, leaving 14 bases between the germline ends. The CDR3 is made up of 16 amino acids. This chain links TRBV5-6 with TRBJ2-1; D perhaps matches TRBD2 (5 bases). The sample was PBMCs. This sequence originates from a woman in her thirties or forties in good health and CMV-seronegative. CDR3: CASSLSQRRFYNEQFF. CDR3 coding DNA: TGTGCCAGCAGCTTGTCCCAGCGGCGATTCTACAATGAGCAGTTCTTC.